These 14 T cell receptor beta chains were all obtained from the same sample, sequenced in a study of blood T cells in healthy people across ages (dated by TCRdb to the mid-2010s). Libraries came from 5' RACE. The run used an Illumina HiSeq 2500. The second PCR ran for about 6 to 11 cycles and used a J-beta primer mix along with a sample-barcoded 5' primer. TCRdb reworked the public reads: Q25 trimming with fastp, MiXCR clone assembly, productive beta chains retained. Entries are consolidated by CDR3 protein sequence, retaining the most common genes and DNA. The sample has 2 million or so distinct CDR3 sequences on record, roughly 52% of them singletons. The ten most abundant clones make up approximately 2.1% of the sample. Sequenced: blood. All receptors come from a woman aged 35 to 49 in good health.

This clonotype was counted a few times. The chain joins TRBV29-1 to TRBJ2-1, with TRBD2 matching 10 bases. The germline V gene has CDR1 SQVTM and CDR2 ANQGSEA. V trimming: 3 bases; J trimming: 6 bases; junction bases outside the gene matches: 5. The CDR3 consists of 14 residues. For the CDR3, the DNA is TGCAGCGTTGAGCTAGCGGGGGTATTCAATGAGCAGTTCTTC. Protein product: CSVELAGVFNEQFF.

The chain joins TRBV6-6 to TRBJ2-7, with TRBD2 identical over 8 bases. CDR3 length: 15 residues. The germline V gene encodes CDR1 MNHNY and CDR2 SVGAGI (reference sequence). Trimming at V came to 5 bases and at J to 0 bases, leaving 6 bases not matched to a gene. The CDR3 DNA reads as TGTGCCAGCAGTCCCGAGGCGGGGGGCTCCTACGAGCAGTACTTC. Protein product: CASSPEAGGSYEQYF.

The rearrangement joins TRBV6-6 to TRBJ2-7; possibly TRBD2 for D (5 bases). This CDR3 spans 14 amino acids. Trimming took 0 bases from V and 2 from J, leaving 8 bases between them. Looked up from germline, CDR1 is MNHNY and CDR2 is SVGAGI (reference sequence). The CDR3 here is CASSYSEGTYEQYF. In nucleotides, the CDR3 is TGTGCCAGCAGTTACTCTGAGGGAACCTACGAGCAGTACTTC.

The chain carries TRBV9 and TRBJ1-1, with unresolved D. The CDR3 runs 14 residues. Germline CDR1 and CDR2: SGDLS and YYNGEE. The germline V and J ends were trimmed by 3 bases and 5 bases, with 14 bases remaining between them. This chain's CDR3 is CASSAGLPGTEAFF. CDR3 DNA sequence: TGTGCCAGCAGCGCGGGCCTCCCGGGGACTGAAGCTTTCTTT. Based on the CDR3 plus reference TRBV9 and TRBJ1-1, the full variable domain is DSGVTQTPKHLITATGQRVTLRCSPRSGDLSVYWYQQSLDQGLQFLIQYYNGEERAKGNILERFSAQQFPDLHSELNLSSLELGDSALYFCASSAGLPGTEAFFGQGTRLTVV.

The chain combines TRBV9 with TRBJ1-5; D is ambiguous. Trimming removed 3 bases at V and 8 bases at J, with 12 bases between. Germline loops: CDR1 SGDLS, CDR2 YYNGEE. The CDR3 is 13 amino acids. The CDR3 DNA is TGTGCCAGCAGCGCGACGTGGACGGAGCCCCAGCATTTT. It encodes CASSATWTEPQHF.

The V call is TRBV28, the J call TRBJ2-1; D gene ambiguous. Germline values: CDR1 MDHEN, CDR2 SYDVKM. The V end was cut by 6 bases, the J end by 6 bases, with 12 bases between. The CDR3 length is 13 residues. The CDR3: CASSSWVGNEQFF. The DNA of the CDR3 is TGTGCCAGCAGCTCCTGGGTAGGCAATGAGCAGTTCTTC.

This clonotype came up a few times. The chain links TRBV20-1 to TRBJ2-5, with 7 bases aligning to TRBD2. This CDR3 region has 15 residues. V lost 6 bases and J lost 5; bases outside the gene matches: 15. Germline loops: CDR1 DFQATT, CDR2 SNEGSKA (reference sequence). The CDR3 region is CSAIPPGLLRETQYF. DNA of the CDR3: TGCAGTGCAATTCCCCCGGGACTACTAAGGGAGACCCAGTACTTC.

The chain has TRBV7-2 and TRBJ2-3; 15 bases align to TRBD2. Germline assignment: CDR1 SGHTA and CDR2 FQGNSA. V shed 5 bases and J 5 bases; nucleotides not matched to a gene: 8. This CDR3 spans 17 amino acids. The CDR3 DNA follows: TGTGCCAGCAGCGCCTCCAGGACTAGCGGGGGGGGAGATACGCAGTATTTT. Translation: CASSASRTSGGGDTQYF. The whole variable domain, filled in from reference TRBV7-2 and TRBJ2-3, reads GAGVSQSPSNKVTEKGKDVELRCDPISGHTALYWYRQSLGQGLEFLIYFQGNSAPDKSGLPSDRFSAERTGGSVSTLTIQRTQQEDSAVYLCASSASRTSGGGDTQYFGPGTRLTVL.

Only a few counts were recorded for this clonotype. The V and J genes are TRBV7-3 and TRBJ1-2; a weak D match, TRBD1 (5 bases). From germline, CDR1 is SGHTA and CDR2 FQGTGA. This CDR3 contains 15 residues. V was cut by 5 bases and J by 8 bases, with 21 bases left in between. The CDR3, as DNA: TGTGCCAGCAGCCTTACAAGTACAGGATCGGGAGGCTACACCTTC. This sequence encodes CASSLTSTGSGGYTF. The full variable domain, completed using reference TRBV7-3 and TRBJ1-2, is GAGVSQTPSNKVTEKGKYVELRCDPISGHTALYWYRQSLGQGPEFLIYFQGTGAADDSGLPNDRFFAVRPEGSVSTLKIQRTERGDSAVYLCASSLTSTGSGGYTFGSGTRLTVV.

The genes are TRBV7-9 and TRBJ2-1; D not resolved. Looked up from germline, CDR1 is SEHNR and CDR2 is FQNEAQ (reference sequence). Between the trimmed V and J ends, which lost 6 bases and 0 bases, there was a span of 15 bases. The CDR3 runs to 16 residues. The DNA of the CDR3 is TGTGCCAGCAGTCCCTTGTGGGTTCTCTCCTACAATGAGCAGTTCTTC. Amino acid sequence: CASSPLWVLSYNEQFF.

The J gene is TRBJ2-1, the V gene TRBV29-1; D might be TRBD1 or TRBD2, each matching 6 bases. Germline CDR1 reads SQVTM; CDR2 reads ANQGSEA. CDR3 length equals 12 residues. The germline V and J ends were trimmed by 7 bases and 8 bases, with 15 bases remaining between them. For the CDR3, the DNA is TGCAGCGGGGACATGGGAGGCGATGAGCAGTTCTTC. Translation: CSGDMGGDEQFF.

The J gene is TRBJ2-5, the V gene TRBV6-6; perhaps TRBD2 as D (6 bases). The DNA matches TRBJ2-7 better at its end, which makes the J call doubtful. Germline CDR1 and CDR2: MNHNY and SVGAGI (reference sequence). The CDR3 is 15 amino acids. For the CDR3, the DNA is TGTGCCAGCAGTTACGAACGGGGCGCGGGGTACGAGCAGTACTTC. This gives the protein CASSYERGAGYEQYF.

This chain joins TRBV4-2 and TRBJ2-2; D is perhaps TRBD1 (6 bases). This CDR3 region has 16 residues. V was cut by 4 bases and J by 0 bases, with 12 bases left in between. Germline assignment: CDR1 LGHNA and CDR2 YNFKEQ. The CDR3 is CASSPQGPPNTGELFF. CDR3 DNA: TGTGCCAGCAGCCCACAGGGACCCCCGAACACCGGGGAGCTGTTTTTT.

The V gene is TRBV13, the J gene TRBJ2-3, with a possible D match to TRBD2 (7 bases). Germline values: CDR1 PRHDT, CDR2 FYEKMQ (reference sequence). The CDR3 is 15 amino acids. Trimming removed 5 bases at V and 5 bases at J, with 17 bases between. CDR3 sequence: CASSHPGGPLDTQYF. In DNA form, the CDR3 reads TGTGCCAGCAGCCACCCGGGGGGCCCTTTAGATACGCAGTATTTT. Looking up the rest from reference TRBV13 and TRBJ2-3 gives the full variable domain: AAGVIQSPRHLIKEKRETATLKCYPIPRHDTVYWYQQGPGQDPQFLISFYEKMQSDKGSIPDRFSAQQFSDYHSELNMSSLELGDSALYFCASSHPGGPLDTQYFGPGTRLTVL.